This record looks at one TCR beta chain sequence and its context. This specimen belongs to a study of blood T cell repertoires in COVID-19. The protocol was immunoSEQ multiplex PCR, while the TCRdb copy is restricted to in-frame clones and leaves out a portion. The sample gives some 180,000 clones, approximately 85% of which show up once; roughly 8.2% is in the top ten. Sequenced input: peripheral blood. The TCR comes from a woman between 55 and 75 years old with acute or convalescent COVID-19.

Written as DNA, the CDR3 is TGCGCCAGCAGCTTGGTACCGAGAGGGTCAAATGAGCAGTTCTTC. This translates into CASSLVPRGSNEQFF. The chain combines TRBV5-1 with TRBJ2-1; D possibly corresponds to TRBD2 (5 bases). This CDR3 has 15 residues. Trimming shortened V by 0 bases and J by 7 bases, and 14 bases separated the two germline ends. Looked up from germline, CDR1 is SGHRS and CDR2 is YFSETQ.